The 8 T cell receptor beta chains below were found in one sample sequenced in a study of T cells after yellow fever vaccination. TCRdb re-analysed the 5' RACE reads in MiXCR, keeping a single row per CDR3 protein. The sample has approximately 340,000 distinct CDR3 sequences, roughly 8.7% seen once. The sequenced sample was PBMCs, obtained on the day of the first yellow fever vaccination. The receptors originated from a man aged 18 to 30 who received the YFV17D yellow fever vaccine.

This clonotype has only a few counts. This chain links TRBV10-2 with TRBJ1-1; D is possibly TRBD1 (5 bases). Germline-derived CDR1 and CDR2 are WSHSY and SAAADI. CDR3 size: 13 residues. V lost 0 bases, J lost 6 bases, and 8 bases lay in between. The CDR3 loop reads CASSESGGPEAFF. CDR3 nucleotides: TGCGCCAGCAGTGAGTCTGGGGGTCCTGAAGCTTTCTTT.

This clonotype was seen at least ten times. The chain is built from TRBV12-3 or TRBV12-4 and TRBJ2-5; a weak D match, TRBD2 (6 bases). Trimming cost V 6 bases and J 5 bases, with 19 bases left between them. The CDR3 covers 15 residues. The CDR3 DNA sequence: TGTGCCAGCAGAAGGGGTAGCGCTGGGGGGGAGACCCAGTACTTC. It codes for CASRRGSAGGETQYF.

Comment on this clonotype: It may be a read error: a sequence one base away is much more abundant. The rearrangement uses TRBV12-3 or TRBV12-4 and TRBJ2-1; tentatively, D is TRBD2 (6 bases). Trimming removed 6 bases from V and 15 bases from J, with 21 bases in between. The CDR3 spans 13 residues. This CDR3 is CASRGSGAEVRFF. In DNA form, the CDR3 reads TGTGCCAGCAGGGGCTCGGGAGCAGAGGTGCGGTTCTTC.

This clonotype has more than one count but fewer than ten. In DNA form, the CDR3 reads TGTGCCAGCAGCCCTACTAACTATGGCTACACCTTC. Amino acids: CASSPTNYGYTF. The chain joins TRBV7-9 to TRBJ1-2; D is unclear. Trimming removed 5 bases at V and 0 bases at J, with 4 bases between. The CDR3 contains 12 residues. The V gene's germline CDR1 is SEHNR and CDR2 FQNEAQ (reference sequence).

This clonotype appeared a few times. The V call is TRBV4-3, the J call TRBJ2-2, with unresolved D. With 3 bases removed from V and 7 bases from J, the gap between germline ends came to 15 bases. The CDR3 has 15 amino acids. Germline V gene sequence: CDR1 LGHNA, CDR2 YSLEER. CDR3 in amino acids: CASSQMPGQGGELFF. CDR3 sequence (DNA): TGCGCCAGCAGCCAGATGCCTGGCCAAGGCGGGGAGCTGTTTTTT.

The sample holds many counts of this clonotype. The chain recombines TRBV12-5 with TRBJ1-5; TRBD1 agrees at 8 bases. The germline CDR1 and CDR2 sequences are LGHNT and FRNRAP. This CDR3 spans 13 amino acids. V dropped 9 bases and J dropped 2; count of bases not matched to a gene: 3. The CDR3 DNA follows: TGTGCTAGCAAGGACAGGGGCAATCAGCCCCAGCATTTT. It translates to CASKDRGNQPQHF.

This clonotype was detected many times. This chain connects TRBV27 to TRBJ2-3, with 8 nucleotides matching TRBD1. V was clipped by 5 bases and J by 4 bases; unmatched bases: 8. CDR1 and CDR2 (germline): MNHEY, SMNVEV (reference sequence). The length of the CDR3 is 15 residues. The CDR3 DNA sequence: TGTGCCAGCAGTCAAGGACAGGGTTGGGCAGATACGCAGTATTTT. Translated: CASSQGQGWADTQYF.

This clonotype has a handful of counts. The chain recombines TRBV7-2 with TRBJ2-7; 10 bases fit TRBD2. From germline, CDR1 is SGHTA and CDR2 FQGNSA. This CDR3 has 15 residues. V was pared by 8 bases and J by 0 bases, with 7 bases of the junction left unmatched. CDR3 sequence reads: CASERAGGSSYEQYF. As DNA, the CDR3 is TGTGCCAGCGAAAGAGCGGGGGGGAGCTCCTACGAGCAGTACTTC.